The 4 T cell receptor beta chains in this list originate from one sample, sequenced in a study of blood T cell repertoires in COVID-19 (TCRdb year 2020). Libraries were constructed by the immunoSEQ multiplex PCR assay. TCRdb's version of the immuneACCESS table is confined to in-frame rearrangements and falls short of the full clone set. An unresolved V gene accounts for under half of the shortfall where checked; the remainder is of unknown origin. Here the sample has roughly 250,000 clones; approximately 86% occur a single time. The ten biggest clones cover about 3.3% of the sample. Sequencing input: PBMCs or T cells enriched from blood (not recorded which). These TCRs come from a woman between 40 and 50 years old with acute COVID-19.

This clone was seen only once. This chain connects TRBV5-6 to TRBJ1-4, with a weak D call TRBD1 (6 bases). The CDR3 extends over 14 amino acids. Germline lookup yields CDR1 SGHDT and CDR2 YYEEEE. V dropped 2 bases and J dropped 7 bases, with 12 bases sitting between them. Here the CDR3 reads CASSLGGDGEKLFF. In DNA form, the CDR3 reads TGTGCCAGCAGCTTAGGGGGAGATGGTGAAAAACTGTTTTTT.

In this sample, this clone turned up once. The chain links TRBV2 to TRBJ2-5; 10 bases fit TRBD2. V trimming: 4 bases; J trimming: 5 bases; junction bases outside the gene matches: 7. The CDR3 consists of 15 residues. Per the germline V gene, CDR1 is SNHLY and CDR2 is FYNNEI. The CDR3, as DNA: TGTGCCAGCAGTGGTGCTAGCGGGAGTTACGAGACCCAGTACTTC. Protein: CASSGASGSYETQYF.

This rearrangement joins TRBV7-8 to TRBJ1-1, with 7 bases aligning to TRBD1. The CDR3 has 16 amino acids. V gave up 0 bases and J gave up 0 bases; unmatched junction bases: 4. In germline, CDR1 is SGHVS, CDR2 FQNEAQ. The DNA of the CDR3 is TGTGCCAGCAGCTTAGCCAGACAGGGCATGAACACTGAAGCTTTCTTT. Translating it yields CASSLARQGMNTEAFF.

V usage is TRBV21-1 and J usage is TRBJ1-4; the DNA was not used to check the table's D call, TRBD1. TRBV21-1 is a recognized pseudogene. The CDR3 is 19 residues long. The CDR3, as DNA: TGTGCCAGCAGCAAAGAAGAGGCAGGGGGCAGGCCGATTAATGAAAAACTGTTTTTT. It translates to CASSKEEAGGRPINEKLFF.